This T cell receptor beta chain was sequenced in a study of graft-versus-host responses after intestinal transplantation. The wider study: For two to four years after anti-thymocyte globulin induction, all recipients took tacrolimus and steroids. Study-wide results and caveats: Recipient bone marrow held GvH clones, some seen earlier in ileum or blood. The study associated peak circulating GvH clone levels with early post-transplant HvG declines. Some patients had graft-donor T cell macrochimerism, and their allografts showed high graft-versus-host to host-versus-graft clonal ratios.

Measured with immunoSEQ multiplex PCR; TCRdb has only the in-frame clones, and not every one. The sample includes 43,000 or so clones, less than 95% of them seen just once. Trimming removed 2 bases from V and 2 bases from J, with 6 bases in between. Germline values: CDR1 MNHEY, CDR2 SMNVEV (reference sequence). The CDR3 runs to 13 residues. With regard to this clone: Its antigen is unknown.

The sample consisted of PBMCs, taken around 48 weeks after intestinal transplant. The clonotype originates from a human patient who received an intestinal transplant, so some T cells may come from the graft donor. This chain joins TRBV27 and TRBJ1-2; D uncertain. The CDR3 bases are TGTGCCAGCAGTTTAGGAGGGAACTATGGCTACACCTTC. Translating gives CASSLGGNYGYTF.